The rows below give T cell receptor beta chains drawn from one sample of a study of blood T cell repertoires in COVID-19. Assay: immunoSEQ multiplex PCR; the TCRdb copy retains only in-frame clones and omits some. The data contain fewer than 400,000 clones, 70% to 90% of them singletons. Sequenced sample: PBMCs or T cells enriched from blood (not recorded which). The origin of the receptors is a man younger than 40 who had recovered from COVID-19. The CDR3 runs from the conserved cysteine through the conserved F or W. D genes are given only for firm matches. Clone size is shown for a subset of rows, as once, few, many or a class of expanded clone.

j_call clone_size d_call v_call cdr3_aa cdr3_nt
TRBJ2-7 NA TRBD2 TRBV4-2 CASSQDWGSGGADEQYF TGTGCCAGCAGCCAAGATTGGGGGAGCGGGGGGGCCGACGAGCAGTACTTC
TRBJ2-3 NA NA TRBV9 CASSAETGTDTQYF TGTGCCAGCAGCGCAGAGACTGGGACAGATACGCAGTATTTT
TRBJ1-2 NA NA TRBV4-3 CASSQNRVRSYGYTF TGCGCCAGCAGCCAGAACAGGGTAAGGTCCTATGGCTACACCTTC
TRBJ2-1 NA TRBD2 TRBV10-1 CASSEGRVAGNNEQFF TGCGCCAGCAGTGAGGGTCGGGTAGCGGGGAACAATGAGCAGTTCTTC
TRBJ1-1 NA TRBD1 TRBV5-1 CASSSSRTGDEAFF TGCGCCAGCAGCTCCTCAAGGACAGGCGATGAAGCTTTCTTT
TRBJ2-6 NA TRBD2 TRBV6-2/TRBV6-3 CASSYGRTSGTTGANVLTF TGTGCCAGCAGTTACGGTAGGACTAGCGGAACGACTGGGGCCAACGTCCTGACTTTC
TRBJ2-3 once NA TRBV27 CASSFLENPSTDTQYF TGTGCCAGCAGTTTCTTAGAGAATCCTAGCACAGATACGCAGTATTTT
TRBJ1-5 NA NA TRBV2 CASSSDTDNQPQHF TGTGCCAGCAGTTCGGACACAGACAATCAGCCCCAGCATTTT
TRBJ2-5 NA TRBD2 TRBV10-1 CASLIAWGGETQYF TGCGCCAGCCTAATCGCCTGGGGGGGGGAGACCCAGTACTTC
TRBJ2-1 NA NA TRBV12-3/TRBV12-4 CASSLDSSNEQFF TGTGCCAGCAGTTTAGATTCCAGCAATGAGCAGTTCTTC
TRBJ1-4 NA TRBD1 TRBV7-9 CASSWGQGDEKLFF TGTGCCAGCAGCTGGGGACAGGGGGACGAAAAACTGTTTTTT
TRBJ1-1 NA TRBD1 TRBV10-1 CASSESLGQTNTEAFF TGCGCCAGCAGTGAGTCGTTGGGACAGACAAACACTGAAGCTTTCTTT
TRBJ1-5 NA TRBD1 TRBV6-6 CASSRQGSGKFNQPQHF TGTGCCAGCAGTCGACAGGGGTCTGGCAAATTCAATCAGCCCCAGCATTTT
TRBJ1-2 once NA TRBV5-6 CASSLTAYGYTF TGTGCCAGCAGCTTGACAGCTTATGGCTACACCTTC
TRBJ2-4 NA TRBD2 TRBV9 CASSGGGTSGAKNIQYF TGTGCCAGCAGCGGGGGTGGGACTAGCGGGGCCAAAAACATTCAGTACTTC
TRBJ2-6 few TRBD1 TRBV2 CASSRTGQAGANVLTF TGTGCCAGCAGTCGGACAGGGCAGGCCGGGGCCAACGTCCTGACTTTC
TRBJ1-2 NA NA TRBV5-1 CASSPLEGRGGYGYTF TGCGCCAGCAGCCCCCTCGAAGGACGGGGAGGCTATGGCTACACCTTC
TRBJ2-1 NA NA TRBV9 CASSVGLPNNEQFF TGTGCCAGCAGCGTAGGGCTTCCAAACAATGAGCAGTTCTTC
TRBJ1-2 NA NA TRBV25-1 CASSESHQGWRGYTF TGTGCCAGCAGCGAATCCCACCAGGGGTGGCGAGGCTACACCTTC
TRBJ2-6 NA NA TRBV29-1 CSFKSSSGANVLTF TGCAGCTTCAAAAGTAGCTCTGGGGCCAACGTCCTGACTTTC
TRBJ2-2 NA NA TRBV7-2 CASNDRFPNTGELFF TGTGCCAGCAACGACAGGTTTCCTAACACCGGGGAGCTGTTTTTT
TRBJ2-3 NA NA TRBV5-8 CASSLAGGDTQYF TGTGCCAGCAGCTTGGCCGGAGGGGATACGCAGTATTTT
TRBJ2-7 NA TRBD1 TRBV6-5 CASTGTGLHEQYF TGTGCCAGTACCGGGACAGGGTTGCACGAGCAGTACTTC
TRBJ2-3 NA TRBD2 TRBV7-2 CASSSGAGGQTDTQYF TGTGCCAGCAGCTCGGGCGCGGGGGGGCAAACAGATACGCAGTATTTT
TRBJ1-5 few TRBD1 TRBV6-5 CASGTGWDNQPQHF TGTGCCAGCGGGACAGGGTGGGACAATCAGCCCCAGCATTTT
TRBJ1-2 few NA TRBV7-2 CASSSLGGRGYTF TGTGCCAGCAGCTCTTTAGGGGGAAGAGGCTACACCTTC
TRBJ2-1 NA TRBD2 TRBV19 CASSPRLAGAPEQFF TGTGCCAGTAGTCCCCGACTAGCGGGGGCGCCTGAGCAGTTCTTC
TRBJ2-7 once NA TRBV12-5 CASGLVSRRQSSYEQYF TGTGCTAGTGGTTTGGTTTCCCGACGACAGAGCTCCTACGAGCAGTACTTC
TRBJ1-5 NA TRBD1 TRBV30 CAWRGRVGQGGYQPQHF TGTGCCTGGAGGGGCAGGGTTGGACAGGGGGGTTATCAGCCCCAGCATTTT
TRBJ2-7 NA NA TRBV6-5 CASSSAGWEQYF TGTGCCAGCAGTTCCGCGGGCTGGGAGCAGTACTTC
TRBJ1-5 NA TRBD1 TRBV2 CASNGQGGNQPQHF TGTGCCAGCAACGGACAGGGGGGCAATCAGCCCCAGCATTTT
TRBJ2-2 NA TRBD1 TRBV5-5 CASSLIQGESGELFF TGTGCCAGCAGCTTGATACAGGGGGAATCCGGGGAGCTGTTTTTT
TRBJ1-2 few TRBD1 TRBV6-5 CASSYGGTGRGYTF TGTGCCAGCAGTTACGGCGGGACAGGGCGCGGCTACACCTTC
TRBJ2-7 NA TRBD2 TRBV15 CATSTPGLAGTNYEQYF TGTGCCACCAGCACCCCGGGACTAGCGGGGACCAACTACGAGCAGTACTTC
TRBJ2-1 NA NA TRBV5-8 CASSIGESRYNEQFF TGTGCCAGCAGCATTGGAGAAAGCCGGTACAATGAGCAGTTCTTC
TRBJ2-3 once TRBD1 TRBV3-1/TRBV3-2 CASSQLRGSTDTQYF TGTGCCAGCAGCCAACTCAGGGGGAGCACAGATACGCAGTATTTT
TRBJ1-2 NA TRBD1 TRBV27 CASSLDRFAFYGYTF TGTGCCAGCAGCTTGGACAGGTTCGCATTTTATGGCTACACCTTC
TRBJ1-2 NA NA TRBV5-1 CASSQTGGGYGYTF TGCGCCAGCAGCCAGACAGGTGGGGGCTATGGCTACACCTTC
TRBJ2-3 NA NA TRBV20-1 CSATRSDTQYF TGCAGTGCTACGAGGTCAGATACGCAGTATTTT
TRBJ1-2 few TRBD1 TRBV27 CASSDHPGQGLYGYTF TGTGCCAGCAGCGACCACCCTGGACAGGGTCTCTATGGCTACACCTTC
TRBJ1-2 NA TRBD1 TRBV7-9 CASSLPLGQTLENYGYTF TGTGCCAGCAGCTTACCCTTGGGACAGACACTGGAGAACTATGGCTACACCTTC
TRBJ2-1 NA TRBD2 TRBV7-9 CATVTSGGLNEQFF TGTGCCACCGTTACTAGCGGGGGGCTCAATGAGCAGTTCTTC